The present T cell receptor beta chain was sequenced within a study of blood T cell repertoires in COVID-19. Whole-study context: Both acute and convalescent COVID-19 samples were obtained from the United States, Italy and Spain.

Participants spanned ages about 18 to 95 years and resided in over 20 US areas. Participant-reported clinical history was the basis for cohort assignment. Original data processing: Scientists estimated how many nucleated cells there were by amplifying reference gene primers. Sequencing used immunoSEQ multiplex PCR; TCRdb keeps in-frame clones, though not all of them. D and trimming come from the DNA, and the V and J calls and clone size come from that table. Of around 240,000 clones in the sample, 80% to 90% are singletons; the top ten hold around 1.8%. The V gene's germline CDR1 is SGHVS and CDR2 FNYEAQ. The CDR3 totals 15 residues. V shed 1 base and J shed 7 bases, with 14 bases lying between them.

The specimen was PBMCs or T cells enriched from blood (not recorded which). V and J are TRBV7-6 and TRBJ2-1, with D unresolved. The TCR was taken from a woman aged 45-59 years who had recovered from COVID-19. This chain's CDR3 is CASSLGWQVVNEQFF. Written as DNA, the CDR3 is TGTGCCAGCAGCTTAGGTTGGCAGGTGGTGAATGAGCAGTTCTTC.